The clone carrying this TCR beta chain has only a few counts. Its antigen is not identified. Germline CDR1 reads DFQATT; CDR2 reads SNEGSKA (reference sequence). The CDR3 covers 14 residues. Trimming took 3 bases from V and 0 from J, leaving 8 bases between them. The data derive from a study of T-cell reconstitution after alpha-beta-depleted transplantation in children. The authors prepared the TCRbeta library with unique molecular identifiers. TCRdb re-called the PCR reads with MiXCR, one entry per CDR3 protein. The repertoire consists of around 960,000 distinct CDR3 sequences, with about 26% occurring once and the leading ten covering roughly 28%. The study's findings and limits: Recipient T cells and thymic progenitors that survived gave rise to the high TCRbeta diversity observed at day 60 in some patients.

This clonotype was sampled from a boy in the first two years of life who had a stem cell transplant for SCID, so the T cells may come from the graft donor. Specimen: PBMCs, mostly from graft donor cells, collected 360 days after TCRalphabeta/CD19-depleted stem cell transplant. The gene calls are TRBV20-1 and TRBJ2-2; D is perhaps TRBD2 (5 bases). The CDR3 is CSASGLANTGELFF. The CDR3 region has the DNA TGCAGTGCTAGCGGACTGGCGAACACCGGGGAGCTGTTTTTT.